The T cell receptor beta chain described here comes from a study of cytomegalovirus exposure and HLA in healthy donors. Across the study: The 95 to 150 validation repertoires used a platform that matched the one used for the approximately 700 first-cohort repertoires, as a later analysis reported.

Produced via immunoSEQ multiplex PCR; TCRdb's table is partial and in-frame only. The data contain under 300,000 clones, nearly 90% of them seen just once; the ten biggest clones take up more than 0.35%. Study outcomes and limitations: CMV antigen specificity was confirmed in vitro for a few CMV-associated chains.

From germline, CDR1 is SGHAT and CDR2 FQNNGV. The CDR3 covers 15 residues. J gave up 2 bases and V 6 bases, and 8 bases lay outside the gene matches. Regarding this clone: Its target is not known.

This receptor was identified in a young woman in good health and CMV-seronegative. Source material: PBMCs. The chain employs TRBV11-2 and TRBJ2-3, with 7 bases fitting TRBD1. The CDR3 protein is CASRANRGYTDTQYF. The DNA for the CDR3 is TGTGCCAGCAGGGCTAACAGGGGATACACAGATACGCAGTATTTT.